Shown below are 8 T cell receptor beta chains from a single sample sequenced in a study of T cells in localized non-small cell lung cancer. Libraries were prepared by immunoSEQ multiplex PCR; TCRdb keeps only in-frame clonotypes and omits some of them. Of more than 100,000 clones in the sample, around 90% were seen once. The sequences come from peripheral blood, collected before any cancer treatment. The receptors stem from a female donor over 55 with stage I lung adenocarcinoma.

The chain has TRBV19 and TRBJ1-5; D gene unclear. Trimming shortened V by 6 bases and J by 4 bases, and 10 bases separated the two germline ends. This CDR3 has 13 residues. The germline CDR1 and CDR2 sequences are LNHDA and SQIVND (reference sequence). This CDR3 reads CASRQTGNQPQHF. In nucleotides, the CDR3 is TGTGCCAGTAGACAAACTGGGAATCAGCCCCAGCATTTT.

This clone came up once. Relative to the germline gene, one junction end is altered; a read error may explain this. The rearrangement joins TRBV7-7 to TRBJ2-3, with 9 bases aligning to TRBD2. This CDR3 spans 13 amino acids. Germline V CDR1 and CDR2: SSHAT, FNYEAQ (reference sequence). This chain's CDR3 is CASSLAGVDTQYF. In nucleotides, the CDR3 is TGTGCTAGCAGCTTAGCGGGGGTCGATACGCAGTATTTT. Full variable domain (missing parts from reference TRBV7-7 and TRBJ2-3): GAGVSQSPRYKVTKRGQDVTLRCDPISSHATLYWYQQALGQGPEFLTYFNYEAQPDKSGLPSDRFSAERPEGSISTLTIQRTEQRDSAMYRCASSLAGVDTQYFGPGTRLTVL.

CDR3 region: CASSKKGGPEDTQYF. The CDR3 bases are TGTGCCAGCAGCAAAAAGGGGGGCCCGGAGGATACGCAGTATTTT. This rearrangement joins TRBV21-1 to TRBJ2-3. TRBV21-1 is shown as a pseudogene. CDR3 length: 15 residues.

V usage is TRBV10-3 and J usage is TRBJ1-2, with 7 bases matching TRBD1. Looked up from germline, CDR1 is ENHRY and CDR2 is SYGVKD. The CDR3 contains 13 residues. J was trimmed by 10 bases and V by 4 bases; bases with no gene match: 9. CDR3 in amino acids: CAISAGQPSDYTF. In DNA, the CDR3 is TGTGCCATCAGTGCGGGACAGCCTTCGGACTACACCTTC.

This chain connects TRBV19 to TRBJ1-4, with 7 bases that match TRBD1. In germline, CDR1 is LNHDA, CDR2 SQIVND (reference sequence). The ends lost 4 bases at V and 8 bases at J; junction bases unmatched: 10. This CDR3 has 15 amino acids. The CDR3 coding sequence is TGTGCCAGTAGTACCGGGGGACAGATTGAAGAAAAACTGTTTTTT. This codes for CASSTGGQIEEKLFF.

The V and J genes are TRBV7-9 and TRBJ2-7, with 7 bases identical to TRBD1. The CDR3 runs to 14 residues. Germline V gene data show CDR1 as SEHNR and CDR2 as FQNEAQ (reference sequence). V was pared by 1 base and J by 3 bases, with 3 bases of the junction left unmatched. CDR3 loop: CASSLGWDSYEQYF. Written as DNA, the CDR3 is TGTGCCAGCAGCTTAGGCTGGGACAGCTACGAGCAGTACTTC.

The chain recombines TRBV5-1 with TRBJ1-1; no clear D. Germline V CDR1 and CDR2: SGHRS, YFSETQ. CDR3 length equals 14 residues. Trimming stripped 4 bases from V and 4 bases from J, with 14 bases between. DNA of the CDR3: TGCGCCAGCAGCCTCCAACTAGCAGGCACTGAAGCTTTCTTT. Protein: CASSLQLAGTEAFF.

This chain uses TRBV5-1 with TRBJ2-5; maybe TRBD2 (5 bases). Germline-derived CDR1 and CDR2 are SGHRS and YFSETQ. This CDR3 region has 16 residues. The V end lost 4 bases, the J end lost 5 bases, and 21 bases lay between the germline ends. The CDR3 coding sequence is TGCGCCAGCAGCCCGAGACCGGGAAGAGGATGGGAGACCCAGTACTTC. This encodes CASSPRPGRGWETQYF.